The 22 T cell receptor beta chains below were found in one sample sequenced in a study of blood T cell repertoires in COVID-19. Clones were sequenced by immunoSEQ multiplex PCR, and TCRdb holds only the in-frame ones, with some missing. The sample records approximately 150,000 clones, over 75% being singletons. Sequencing was carried out using peripheral blood. All receptors come from a woman aged 45-65 years with acute or convalescent COVID-19.

In nucleotides, the CDR3 is TGTGCCAGCAGCATTGGCAGGGGGCGCGGCTATGGCTACACCTTC. Translation: CASSIGRGRGYGYTF. This rearrangement joins TRBV7-6 to TRBJ1-2; 8 positions match TRBD1. Germline-derived CDR1 and CDR2 are SGHVS and FNYEAQ. The CDR3 has 15 amino acids. The junction had 9 bases not matched to a gene; V was cut back by 5 bases and J by 4 bases.

A note on this clone: The identical CDR3 is also encoded by other nucleotide sequences in the sample. V gene TRBV18 combines with J gene TRBJ1-2; no clear D gene. V lost 3 bases, J lost 4 bases, and 9 bases lay in between. Germline CDR1 reads KGHSH; CDR2 reads LQKENI. The CDR3 loop spans 13 amino acids. The CDR3 protein is CASSPGGSYGYTF. As DNA, the CDR3 is TGTGCCAGCTCACCTGGAGGCAGCTATGGCTACACCTTC.

V and J are TRBV2 and TRBJ2-5; maybe TRBD1 (5 bases). This CDR3 comprises 13 residues. Looked up from germline, CDR1 is SNHLY and CDR2 is FYNNEI. V was trimmed by 3 bases and J by 5 bases, leaving 10 bases between them. CDR3 protein: CASSDRVRETQYF. In DNA, the CDR3 is TGTGCCAGCAGTGACAGGGTCCGGGAGACCCAGTACTTC. Looking up the rest from reference TRBV2 and TRBJ2-5 gives the full variable domain: EPEVTQTPSHQVTQMGQEVILRCVPISNHLYFYWYRQILGQKVEFLVSFYNNEISEKSEIFDDQFSVERPDGSNFTLKIRSTKLEDSAMYFCASSDRVRETQYFGPGTRLLVL.

This chain joins TRBV28 and TRBJ2-2; TRBD1 matches at 7 bases. V lost 2 bases, J lost 0 bases, and 3 bases stayed unmatched. The germline gives CDR1 MDHEN, CDR2 SYDVKM. CDR3 length: 16 residues. CDR3 bases: TGTGCCAGCAGTTTAAGGGGACAGCCGAACACCGGGGAGCTGTTTTTT. Amino acid sequence: CASSLRGQPNTGELFF.

This chain joins TRBV19 and TRBJ2-1; 9 nucleotides align to TRBD2. With V trimmed by 8 bases and J by 9 bases, 8 bases remained unmatched. The CDR3 is 13 amino acids. Germline loops: CDR1 LNHDA, CDR2 SQIVND (reference sequence). CDR3 in DNA: TGTGCCAGTCGCGGGCGGGGGGGCCTTGAGCAGTTCTTC. It translates to CASRGRGGLEQFF.

The chain couples TRBV7-8 to TRBJ1-1; a possible D gene is TRBD1 (6 bases). V was shortened by 4 bases and J by 3 bases, with 15 bases between the two germline ends. This CDR3 is 15 amino acids long. CDR1 and CDR2 from the germline V gene are SGHVS and FQNEAQ. CDR3 residues: CASSSATGSYTEAFF. CDR3 DNA sequence: TGTGCCAGCAGCTCCGCGACAGGATCCTACACTGAAGCTTTCTTT.

This chain connects TRBV19 to TRBJ1-6, with D possibly matching TRBD1 (6 bases). Per germline, CDR1 LNHDA and CDR2 SQIVND (reference sequence). The CDR3 runs to 19 residues. The V and J ends lost 2 bases and 3 bases respectively, with 20 bases between them. The CDR3 DNA reads as TGTGCCAGTAGTATAAATCTTTTCTGGGGGCCAAACTATAATTCACCCCTCCACTTT. Translating gives CASSINLFWGPNYNSPLHF.

Points on this clone: The junction departs from germline at one end; a sequencing error may be responsible. Distinct nucleotide sequences in the sample also encode this CDR3. The V call is TRBV9, the J call TRBJ1-3, with TRBD1 matching over 10 bases. Germline values: CDR1 SGDLS, CDR2 YYNGEE. The CDR3 runs 14 residues. The chain's CDR3 is CASSGTGGGNTIYF. Here the CDR3 DNA reads TGTGCCAGCAGCGGGACAGGGGGTGGAAACACTATATATTTT.

The chain is built from TRBV3-1 (or the pseudogene TRBV3-2) and TRBJ2-6; 7 nucleotides agree with TRBD1. Germline V lookup: CDR1 LGHDT, CDR2 YNNKEL (reference sequence). CDR3 length: 14 residues. With V trimmed by 8 bases and J by 2 bases, 3 bases remained unmatched. CDR3 region: CASGDRAGANVLTF. As DNA, the CDR3 is TGTGCCAGCGGTGACAGGGCTGGGGCCAACGTCCTGACTTTC.

The chain links TRBV2 to TRBJ2-1, with D possibly matching TRBD1 (6 bases). The germline V gene has CDR1 SNHLY and CDR2 FYNNEI. The ends were cut back, 4 bases at V and 7 bases at J, with 29 bases in the middle. The CDR3 runs 19 residues. The chain's CDR3 is CASSGGLRSIVRAANEQFF. For the CDR3, the DNA is TGTGCCAGCAGTGGGGGGCTTAGATCCATCGTACGGGCGGCGAATGAGCAGTTCTTC.

J is TRBJ2-2 and V is TRBV5-1; a possible D gene is TRBD1 (6 bases). Germline V lookup: CDR1 SGHRS, CDR2 YFSETQ. Trimming stripped 4 bases from V and 6 bases from J, with 19 bases between. The CDR3 sequence is 16 residues long. CDR3 DNA: TGCGCCAGCAGCCTGCAGGGGTTTGATATTTCCGGGGAGCTGTTTTTT. It is translated as CASSLQGFDISGELFF.

V is TRBV3-1 (or the pseudogene TRBV3-2) and J is TRBJ2-4; 9 bases agree with TRBD1. Germline V gene sequence: CDR1 LGHDT, CDR2 YNNKEL (reference sequence). This CDR3 is built from 17 residues. V lost 1 base, J lost 5 bases, and 9 bases stayed unmatched. The CDR3 DNA reads TGTGCCAGCAGCCAAGCTCGATCCCGACAGGGGGAAAACATTCAGTACTTC. It is translated as CASSQARSRQGENIQYF.

V gene TRBV28 combines with J gene TRBJ1-2, with 10 bases lining up with TRBD1. The CDR3 is made up of 14 amino acids. J gave up 5 bases and V 6 bases, and 6 bases lay outside the gene matches. The germline V gene encodes CDR1 MDHEN and CDR2 SYDVKM. CDR3 protein: CASSRGQGGYGYTF. The CDR3, as DNA: TGTGCCAGCAGCAGAGGACAGGGGGGTTATGGCTACACCTTC.

The CDR3 DNA is TGTGCCAGCAGTTTAACAGGCCCTGGAAACACCATATATTTT. This sequence encodes CASSLTGPGNTIYF. V usage is TRBV27 and J usage is TRBJ1-3, with D perhaps matching TRBD1 (5 bases). Germline CDR1 is MNHEY and CDR2 is SMNVEV (reference sequence). The V gene lost 2 bases and the J gene lost 2 bases, with 7 bases spanning the gap. This CDR3 contains 14 residues.

The rearrangement links TRBV7-9 to TRBJ2-1; D is undetermined. There are 16 residues in the CDR3. Germline V gene lookup returns CDR1 SEHNR and CDR2 FQNEAQ (reference sequence). V lost 1 base, J lost 4 bases, and 14 bases lay in between. The CDR3 sequence: CASSLDGSRSYNEQFF. The CDR3 DNA follows: TGTGCCAGCAGCTTAGATGGTTCGAGGAGTTACAATGAGCAGTTCTTC.

A single count supports this clone. The chain combines TRBV6-5 with TRBJ2-1, with 10 positions matching TRBD2. This CDR3 comprises 13 residues. V lost 4 bases and J lost 11; bases outside the gene matches: 5. Per the germline V gene, CDR1 is MNHEY and CDR2 is SVGAGI. The CDR3 loop is CASSWGSGRQQFF. The CDR3 bases are TGTGCCAGCAGTTGGGGTAGCGGGAGGCAGCAGTTCTTC.

This clone was found once. This sequence joins TRBV18 and TRBJ2-3; TRBD2 aligns across 7 bases. Germline V gene data show CDR1 as KGHSH and CDR2 as LQKENI. This CDR3 spans 13 amino acids. V was pared by 5 bases and J by 4 bases, with 3 bases of the junction left unmatched. The DNA for the CDR3 is TGTGCCAGCTCAGAGCGGGGTTCAGATACGCAGTATTTT. It codes for CASSERGSDTQYF.

The rearrangement joins TRBV5-5 to TRBJ2-7; 7 bases are a match to TRBD1. V lost 7 bases to trimming and J lost 2 bases; unmatched junction nucleotides: 3. This CDR3 contains 12 residues. CDR1 is SGHKS and CDR2 is YYEKEE in the germline V gene (reference sequence). Here the CDR3 reads CASRDSAYEQYF. Written as DNA, the CDR3 is TGTGCCAGCCGGGACAGCGCCTACGAGCAGTACTTC.

This chain links TRBV3-1 (or the pseudogene TRBV3-2) with TRBJ2-7; tentative D call: TRBD1 (6 bases). Trimming left V 1 base short and J 0 bases short, with 13 bases between. The CDR3 runs 16 residues. CDR1 and CDR2 (germline): LGHDT, YNNKEL (reference sequence). CDR3 in amino acids: CASSQVGQGSSYEQYF. CDR3 nucleotide sequence: TGTGCCAGCAGCCAAGTAGGGCAGGGGAGCTCCTACGAGCAGTACTTC.

With respect to this clone: Different DNA sequences within this sample yield the same CDR3. This chain uses TRBV19 with TRBJ2-2; a weak D match, TRBD1 (6 bases). Trimming cost V 3 bases and J 0 bases, with 11 bases left between them. CDR3 length: 16 amino acids. CDR1 LNHDA and CDR2 SQIVND come from the germline V gene (reference sequence). CDR3 DNA: TGTGCCAGTAGTATCCCGACAGGCTCGAACACCGGGGAGCTGTTTTTT. It yields the protein CASSIPTGSNTGELFF.

In its sample, this clone was seen a few times. This chain connects TRBV5-4 to TRBJ2-1; the match to TRBD2 covers 8 bases. With V trimmed by 4 bases and J by 9 bases, 6 bases remained unmatched. The CDR3 length is 13 residues. CDR1 and CDR2 from the germline V gene are SGHNT and YYREEE (reference sequence). In nucleotides, the CDR3 is TGTGCCAGCAGCGGACTAGCAAAAGGTGAGCAGTTCTTC. Amino acids: CASSGLAKGEQFF.

The chain links TRBV12-3 or TRBV12-4 to TRBJ1-2, with D unclear. The germline V and J ends were trimmed by 3 bases and 4 bases, with 9 bases remaining between them. CDR3 length: 13 amino acids. The CDR3 region is CASSFVSSYGYTF. The CDR3 nucleotides are TGTGCCAGCAGTTTTGTCTCTTCCTATGGCTACACCTTC.